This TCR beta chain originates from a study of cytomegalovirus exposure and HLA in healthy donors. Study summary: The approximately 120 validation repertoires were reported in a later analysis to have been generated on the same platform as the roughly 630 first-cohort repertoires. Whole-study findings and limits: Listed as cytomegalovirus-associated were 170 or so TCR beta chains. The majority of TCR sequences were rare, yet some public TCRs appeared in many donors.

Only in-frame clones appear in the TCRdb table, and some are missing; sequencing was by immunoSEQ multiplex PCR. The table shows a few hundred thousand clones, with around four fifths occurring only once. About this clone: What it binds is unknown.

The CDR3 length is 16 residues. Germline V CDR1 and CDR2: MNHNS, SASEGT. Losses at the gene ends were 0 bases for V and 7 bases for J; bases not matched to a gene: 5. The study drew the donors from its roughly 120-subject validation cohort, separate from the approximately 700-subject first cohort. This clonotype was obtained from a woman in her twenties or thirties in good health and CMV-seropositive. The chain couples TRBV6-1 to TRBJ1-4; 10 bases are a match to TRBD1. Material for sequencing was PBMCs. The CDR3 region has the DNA TGTGCCAGCAGTGAAGCTTCGGGGACAGGGGTTGAAAAACTGTTTTTT. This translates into CASSEASGTGVEKLFF.